These 15 T cell receptor beta chains originate from one sample sequenced in a study of blood T cells in healthy people across ages. Alongside a J-beta primer mix, a sample-barcoded 5' primer served in a second PCR lasting about 7 to 12 cycles. TCRdb used MiXCR to reprocess the 5' RACE reads, holding one entry per CDR3 protein. The sample records about 640,000 distinct CDR3 sequences, roughly 53% being singletons. Sample: blood. These TCRs come from a man aged 55 to 70 in good health.

This clonotype was seen only once. The gene calls are TRBV6-2 or TRBV6-3 and TRBJ2-1; TRBD1 might be the D (6 bases). Trimming took 2 bases from V and 7 from J, leaving 18 bases between them. CDR3 length: 16 residues. Germline V gene sequence: CDR1 MNHEY, CDR2 SVGEGT. This chain's CDR3 is CASSYSGGLGGNEQFF. CDR3 sequence (DNA): TGTGCCAGCAGTTACAGTGGGGGCCTAGGAGGTAATGAGCAGTTCTTC.

The chain joins TRBV12-3 or TRBV12-4 to TRBJ2-3; 10 positions match TRBD2. CDR3 length: 18 amino acids. V shed 6 bases, J shed 3 bases, and the junction held 15 bases outside the gene matches. The CDR3 nucleotides are TGTGCCAGCAGGCCCCGGGGTAGCGGGGGGCCCGGAACAGATACGCAGTATTTT. Translating it yields CASRPRGSGGPGTDTQYF.

On this clonotype itself: An end of the junction differs from the germline gene, which may be a read error. Here the CDR3 reads CASGLLGSPSSYNEQFF. CDR3 DNA: TGTGCCAGCGGCTTATTAGGCTCTCCGAGCTCCTACAATGAGCAGTTCTTC. The V and J genes are TRBV7-9 and TRBJ2-1, with D hard to call. Germline V gene sequence: CDR1 SEHNR, CDR2 FQNEAQ (reference sequence). CDR3 length: 17 amino acids.

The genes are TRBV4-2 and TRBJ2-5, with D possibly TRBD1 on 6 matching bases. Germline-derived CDR1 and CDR2 are LGHNA and YNFKEQ. The CDR3 length is 16 residues. The germline V and J ends were trimmed by 0 bases and 1 base, with 12 bases remaining between them. CDR3: CASSQDIQGTQETQYF. CDR3 nucleotide sequence: TGTGCCAGCAGCCAAGATATACAGGGCACCCAAGAGACCCAGTACTTC.

This chain joins TRBV5-1 and TRBJ2-6, with TRBD2 matching over 7 bases. Germline CDR1 and CDR2: SGHRS and YFSETQ. The CDR3 loop spans 17 amino acids. V shed 2 bases, J shed 0 bases, and the junction held 5 bases outside the gene matches. In DNA, the CDR3 is TGCGCCAGCAGCTTAAGCGGGGTCAGCTCTGGGGCCAACGTCCTGACTTTC. Encoded protein: CASSLSGVSSGANVLTF.

This clonotype was recorded many times. The gene calls are TRBV12-3 or TRBV12-4 and TRBJ1-5, with 7 positions matching TRBD1. The CDR3 extends over 14 amino acids. V lost 5 bases, J lost 2 bases, and 3 bases stayed unmatched. The CDR3 loop is CASSRTGGNQPQHF. Written as DNA, the CDR3 is TGTGCCAGCAGTCGGACAGGAGGCAATCAGCCCCAGCATTTT.

This clonotype was observed a few times. The chain is built from TRBV5-1 and TRBJ2-1; D assignment may be TRBD1 or TRBD2 (5 bases each). V lost 0 bases and J 9 bases, leaving 10 bases between the germline ends. Germline CDR1 is SGHRS and CDR2 is YFSETQ. CDR3 length equals 13 residues. The CDR3 bases are TGCGCCAGCAGCTTGGTTGGGACCGTTGAGCAGTTCTTC. Translated: CASSLVGTVEQFF.

CDR3 residues: CASSYYRTGSYEQYF. The DNA of the CDR3 is TGTGCCAGCAGTTACTATCGGACTGGCTCCTACGAGCAGTACTTC. V usage is TRBV6-5 and J usage is TRBJ2-7, with D possibly matching TRBD2 (5 bases). The germline V and J ends were trimmed by 1 base and 0 bases, with 10 bases remaining between them. Germline-derived CDR1 and CDR2 are MNHEY and SVGAGI. The CDR3 is made up of 15 amino acids.

J is TRBJ1-1 and V is TRBV28; D may be TRBD1 (5 bases). The V gene's germline CDR1 is MDHEN and CDR2 SYDVKM. The CDR3 extends over 17 amino acids. Trimming removed 2 bases at V and 1 base at J, with 17 bases between. The CDR3: CASSLPVVGGTNTEAFF. Written as DNA, the CDR3 is TGTGCCAGCAGTTTACCGGTAGTGGGAGGGACGAACACTGAAGCTTTCTTT.

The chain combines TRBV20-1 with TRBJ2-1; 7 bases fit TRBD2. V lost 0 bases and J lost 8; bases outside the gene matches: 10. The CDR3 totals 15 residues. Germline CDR1 and CDR2: DFQATT and SNEGSKA (reference sequence). The CDR3 sequence is CSARDSGLGRHEQFF. The CDR3 DNA reads as TGCAGTGCTAGAGATAGTGGACTAGGGCGGCATGAGCAGTTCTTC.

This sequence joins TRBV3-1 and TRBJ2-5; TRBD1 aligns across 8 bases. V was pared by 4 bases and J by 5 bases, with 9 bases of the junction left unmatched. The CDR3 runs to 15 residues. Germline V gene sequence: CDR1 LGHDT, CDR2 YNNKEL (reference sequence). CDR3 in DNA: TGTGCCAGCAGCCCCCGGACAGGGTACGACGAGACCCAGTACTTC. Translating it yields CASSPRTGYDETQYF.

The gene calls are TRBV20-1 and TRBJ2-3; 9 bases align to TRBD2. The V and J ends lost 6 bases and 10 bases, in that order; junction bases with no gene match: 17. The germline V gene has CDR1 DFQATT and CDR2 SNEGSKA (reference sequence). The CDR3 consists of 15 residues. The CDR3 DNA follows: TGCAGTGCACATACCCCCGGGACTAGCCAACATGCGCAGTATTTT. Amino acid sequence: CSAHTPGTSQHAQYF.

The chain carries TRBV7-2 and TRBJ2-5; D could derive from TRBD1 or TRBD2 (5 bases each). The J call is doubtful: the DNA matches TRBJ2-7 better. Germline V gene sequence: CDR1 SGHTA, CDR2 FQGNSA. The CDR3 covers 15 residues. CDR3 DNA: TGTGCCAGCAGCTTCCTCCGGGGCCTCTCCTACGAGCAGTACTTC. The encoded protein is CASSFLRGLSYEQYF.

This chain connects TRBV3-1 to TRBJ2-5; perhaps TRBD2 as D (5 bases). CDR1 is LGHDT and CDR2 is YNNKEL in the germline V gene (reference sequence). The CDR3 runs 16 residues. Trimming shortened V by 1 base and J by 2 bases, and 14 bases separated the two germline ends. The CDR3 sequence: CASSQVFASGQETQYF. For the CDR3, the DNA is TGTGCCAGCAGCCAAGTCTTCGCCAGCGGTCAAGAGACCCAGTACTTC.

This clonotype has only a few counts. The V and J genes are TRBV4-2 and TRBJ2-4, with a weak D call TRBD2 (6 bases). Germline CDR1 is LGHNA and CDR2 is YNFKEQ. Trimming took 3 bases from V and 3 from J, leaving 12 bases between them. The CDR3 covers 15 residues. The CDR3 coding sequence is TGTGCCAGCAGCCACCCTAGCGCGGGCAAAAACATTCAGTACTTC. Protein product: CASSHPSAGKNIQYF.